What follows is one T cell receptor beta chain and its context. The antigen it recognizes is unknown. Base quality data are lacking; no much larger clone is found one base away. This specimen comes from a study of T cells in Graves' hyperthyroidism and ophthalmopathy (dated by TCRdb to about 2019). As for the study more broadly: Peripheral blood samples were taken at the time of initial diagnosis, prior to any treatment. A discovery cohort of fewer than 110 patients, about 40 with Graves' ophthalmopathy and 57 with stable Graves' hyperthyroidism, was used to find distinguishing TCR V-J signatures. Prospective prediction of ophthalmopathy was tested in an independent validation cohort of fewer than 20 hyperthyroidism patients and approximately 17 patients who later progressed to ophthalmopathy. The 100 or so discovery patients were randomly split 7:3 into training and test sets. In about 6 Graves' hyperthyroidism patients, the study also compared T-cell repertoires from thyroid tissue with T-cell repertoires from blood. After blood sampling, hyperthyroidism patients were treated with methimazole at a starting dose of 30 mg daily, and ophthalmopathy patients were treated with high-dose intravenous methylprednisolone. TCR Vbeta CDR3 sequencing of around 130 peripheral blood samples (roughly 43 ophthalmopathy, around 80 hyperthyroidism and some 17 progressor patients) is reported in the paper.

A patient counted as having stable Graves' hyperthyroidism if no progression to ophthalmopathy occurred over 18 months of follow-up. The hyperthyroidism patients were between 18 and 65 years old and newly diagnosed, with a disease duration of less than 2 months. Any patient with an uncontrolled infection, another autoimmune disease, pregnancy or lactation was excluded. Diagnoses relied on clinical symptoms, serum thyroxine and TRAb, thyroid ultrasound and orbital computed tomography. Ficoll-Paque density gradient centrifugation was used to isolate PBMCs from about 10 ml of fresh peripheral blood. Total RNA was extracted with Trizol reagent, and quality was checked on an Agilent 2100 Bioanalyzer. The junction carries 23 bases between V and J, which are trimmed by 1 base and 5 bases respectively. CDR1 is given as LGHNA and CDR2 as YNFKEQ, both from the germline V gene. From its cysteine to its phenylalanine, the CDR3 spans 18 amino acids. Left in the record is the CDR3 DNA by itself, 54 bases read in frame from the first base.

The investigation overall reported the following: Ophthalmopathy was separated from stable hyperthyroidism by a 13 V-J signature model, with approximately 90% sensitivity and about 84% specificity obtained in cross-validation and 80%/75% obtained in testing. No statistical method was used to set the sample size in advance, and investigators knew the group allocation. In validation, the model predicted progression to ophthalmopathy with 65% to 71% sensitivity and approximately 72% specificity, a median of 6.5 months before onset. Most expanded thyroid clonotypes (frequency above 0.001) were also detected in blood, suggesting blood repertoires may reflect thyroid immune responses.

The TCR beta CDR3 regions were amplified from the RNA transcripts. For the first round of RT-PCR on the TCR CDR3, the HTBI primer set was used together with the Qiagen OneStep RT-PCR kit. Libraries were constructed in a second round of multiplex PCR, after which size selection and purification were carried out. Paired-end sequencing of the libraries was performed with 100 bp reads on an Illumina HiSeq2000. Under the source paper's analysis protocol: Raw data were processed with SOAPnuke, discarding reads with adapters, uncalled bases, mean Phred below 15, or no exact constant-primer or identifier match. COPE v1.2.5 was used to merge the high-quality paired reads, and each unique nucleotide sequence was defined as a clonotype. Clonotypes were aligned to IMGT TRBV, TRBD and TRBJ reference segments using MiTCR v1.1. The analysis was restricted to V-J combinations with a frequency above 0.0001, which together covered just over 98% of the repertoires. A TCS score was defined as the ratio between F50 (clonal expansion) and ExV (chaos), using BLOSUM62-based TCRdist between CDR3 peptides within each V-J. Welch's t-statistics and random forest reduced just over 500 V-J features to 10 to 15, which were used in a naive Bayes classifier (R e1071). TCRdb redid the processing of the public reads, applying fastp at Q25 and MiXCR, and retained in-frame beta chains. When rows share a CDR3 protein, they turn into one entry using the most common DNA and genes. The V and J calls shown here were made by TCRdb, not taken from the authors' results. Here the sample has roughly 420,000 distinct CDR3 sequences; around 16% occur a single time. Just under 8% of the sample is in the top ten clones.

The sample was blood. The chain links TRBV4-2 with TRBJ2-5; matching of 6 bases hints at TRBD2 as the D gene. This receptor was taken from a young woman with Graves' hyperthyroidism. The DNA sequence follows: TGTGCCAGCAGCCAAGCCCCCTGGTCTAGCGTCTTCGGGGAGACCCAGTACTTC. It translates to CASSQAPWSSVFGETQYF.